A selection of T cell receptor beta chains follows, all from one sample in a study of response to subunit inactivated influenza vaccine. TCRdb re-called the RT-PCR reads through MiXCR, storing one row per CDR3 protein. The sample includes under 750,000 distinct CDR3 sequences, approximately 10% of them seen just once. The sequenced sample was PBMCs from blood, obtained on the day of vaccination. Receptors were obtained from a man aged 45-65 years who received an inactivated influenza vaccine. Each CDR3 is given with its conserved first and last residue. The D gene is left open where the match is weak. Where a row states a size, it is once, few, many or the class of an expanded clone; other rows omit it.

CDR3nt	CDR3aa	d_gene	v_gene	j_gene	abundance
TGCAGTGCTCAGGACAGGCTCTATGGCTACACCTTC	CSAQDRLYGYTF	TRBD1	TRBV20-1	TRBJ1-2	few
TGTGCCAGCAGTGAATTATGGGGGAGCACCGGGGAGCTGTTTTTT	CASSELWGSTGELFF	NA	TRBV6-1	TRBJ2-2	NA
TGTGCCAGCAGCTTTGTTTGGCGGAACAATGAGCAGTTCTTC	CASSFVWRNNEQFF	NA	TRBV5-6	TRBJ2-1	NA
TGTGCCAGCAGTTACTTGGGACTAGCGGGAGTTTTTGAGCAGTACTTC	CASSYLGLAGVFEQYF	TRBD2	TRBV6-2/TRBV6-3	TRBJ2-7	many
TGTGCCAGCAGCTCGTCGACAGGCGCGTACGAGCAGTACTTC	CASSSSTGAYEQYF	NA	TRBV7-8	TRBJ2-7	few
TGTGCCAGCAGCTTCGGACCGAACACCGGGGAGCTGTTTTTT	CASSFGPNTGELFF	NA	TRBV7-2	TRBJ2-2	many
TGTGCCAGCAGCCAAGATTTCGGACAGGCGGCTGGCTACACCTTC	CASSQDFGQAAGYTF	TRBD1	TRBV3-1	TRBJ1-2	few
TGCGCCAGCAGCTTGGCCAGTTCCTACGAGCAGTACTTC	CASSLASSYEQYF	NA	TRBV5-1	TRBJ2-7	many
TGTGCCAGCAGCCGGAGGACAGGGGGCGATCCCACAGATACGCAGTATTTT	CASSRRTGGDPTDTQYF	TRBD1	TRBV7-9	TRBJ2-3	few
TGTGCCAGCAGTTATATGGAAGCCACTGAAGCTTTCTTT	CASSYMEATEAFF	NA	TRBV27	TRBJ1-1	NA
TGTGCCAGCAGTTTAATCGGGGCCGACACCGGGGAGCTGTTTTTT	CASSLIGADTGELFF	NA	TRBV28	TRBJ2-2	few